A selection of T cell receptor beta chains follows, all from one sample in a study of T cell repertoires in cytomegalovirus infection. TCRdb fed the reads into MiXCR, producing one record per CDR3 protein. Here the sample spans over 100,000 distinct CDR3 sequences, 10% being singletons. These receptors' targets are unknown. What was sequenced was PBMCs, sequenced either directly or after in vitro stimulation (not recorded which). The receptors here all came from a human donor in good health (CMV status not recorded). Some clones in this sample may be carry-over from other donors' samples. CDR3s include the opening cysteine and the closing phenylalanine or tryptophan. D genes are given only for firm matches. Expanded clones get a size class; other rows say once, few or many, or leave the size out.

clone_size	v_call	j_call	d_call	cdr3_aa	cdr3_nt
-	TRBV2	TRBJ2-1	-	CASRPPRTGSSYNEQFF	TGTGCCAGCAGGCCCCCGAGAACGGGAAGCTCCTACAATGAGCAGTTCTTC
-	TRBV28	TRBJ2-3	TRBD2	CASSNPGSGRYDTQYF	TGTGCCAGCAGTAATCCGGGTAGCGGGAGGTACGATACGCAGTATTTT
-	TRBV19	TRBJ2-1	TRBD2	CASSPPGLAGGNEQFF	TGTGCCAGTAGCCCCCCGGGACTAGCGGGAGGCAATGAGCAGTTCTTC
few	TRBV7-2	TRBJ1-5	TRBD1	CASSSGQADQPQHF	TGTGCCAGCAGCTCAGGACAGGCTGATCAGCCCCAGCATTTT
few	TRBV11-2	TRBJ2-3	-	CASSLDGGGRTDTQYF	TGTGCCAGCAGCTTAGATGGTGGCGGACGCACAGATACGCAGTATTTT
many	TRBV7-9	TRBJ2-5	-	CASSPRQVEETQYF	TGTGCCAGCAGCCCGAGACAGGTAGAAGAGACCCAGTACTTC
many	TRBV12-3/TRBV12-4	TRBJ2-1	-	CASRVAHEQFF	TGTGCCAGCAGGGTAGCTCATGAGCAGTTCTTC
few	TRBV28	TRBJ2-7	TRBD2	CASTETSGEQYF	TGTGCCAGCACCGAGACTAGCGGTGAGCAGTACTTC
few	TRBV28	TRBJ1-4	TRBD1	CASSLGTAYEKLFF	TGTGCCAGCAGTCTGGGGACAGCGTATGAAAAACTGTTTTTT
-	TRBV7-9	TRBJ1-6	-	CAIGENRRSSYNSPLHF	TGTGCGATTGGAGAAAATAGACGGAGCTCCTATAATTCACCCCTCCACTTT
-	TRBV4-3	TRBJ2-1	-	CASSQDRQGGNEQFF	TGCGCCAGCAGCCAAGACAGGCAGGGAGGCAATGAGCAGTTCTTC
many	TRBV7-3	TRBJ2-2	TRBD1	CASSYRGNTGELFF	TGTGCCAGCAGCTACAGGGGGAACACCGGGGAGCTGTTTTTT
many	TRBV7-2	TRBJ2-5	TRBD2	CASSLAPFAGGSETQYF	TGTGCCAGCAGCTTAGCCCCCTTCGCGGGAGGGAGCGAGACCCAGTACTTC
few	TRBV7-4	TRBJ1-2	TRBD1	CASSSPRDRGECYTF	TGTGCCAGCAGCTCCCCCCGGGACAGGGGGGAGTGCTACACCTTC
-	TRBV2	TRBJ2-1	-	CASSNNEQFF	TGTGCCAGCAGCAACAATGAGCAGTTCTTC
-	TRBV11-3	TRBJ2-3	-	CASNRGDRKEDTQYF	TGTGCCAGCAACCGGGGGGACAGGAAGGAAGATACGCAGTATTTT
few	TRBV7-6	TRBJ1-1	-	CASSLVGGTAEAFF	TGTGCCAGCAGCTTAGTTGGGGGTACTGCTGAAGCTTTCTTT
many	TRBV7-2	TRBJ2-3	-	CASSLGAATQYF	TGTGCCAGCAGCTTAGGGGCGGCGACGCAGTATTTT
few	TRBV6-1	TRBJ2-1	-	CASSGSGVRSNEQFF	TGTGCCAGCAGTGGATCTGGTGTAAGAAGCAATGAGCAGTTCTTC
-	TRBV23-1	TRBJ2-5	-	CASSPPSGETQYF	TGCGCCAGCAGTCCTCCCAGTGGAGAGACCCAGTACTTC
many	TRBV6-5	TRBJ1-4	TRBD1	CASSYDRGQANEKLFF	TGTGCCAGCAGTTACGACAGGGGGCAGGCTAATGAAAAACTGTTTTTT
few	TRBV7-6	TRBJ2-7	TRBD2	CASSRLAGGDEQYF	TGTGCCAGCAGCCGACTAGCGGGAGGAGACGAGCAGTACTTC
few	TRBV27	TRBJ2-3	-	CASSLRGNTQYF	TGTGCCAGCAGTCTCAGGGGTAATACGCAGTATTTT
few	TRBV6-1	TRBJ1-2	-	CASRAGVYGYTF	TGTGCCAGCAGAGCAGGGGTCTATGGCTACACCTTC
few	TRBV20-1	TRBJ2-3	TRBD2	CSARVSGRVADTQYF	TGCAGTGCTAGAGTTAGCGGGAGGGTTGCAGATACGCAGTATTTT
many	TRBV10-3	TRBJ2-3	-	CAISESEKNTQYF	TGTGCCATCAGTGAGTCTGAAAAAAATACGCAGTATTTT
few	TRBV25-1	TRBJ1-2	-	CASSDLTRGIYGYTF	TGTGCCAGCAGTGACCTAACCCGCGGCATCTATGGCTACACCTTC
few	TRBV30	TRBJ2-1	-	CAWSSRHEQFF	TGTGCCTGGAGTAGTCGGCATGAGCAGTTCTTC
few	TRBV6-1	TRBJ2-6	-	CASSPGDSGANVLTF	TGTGCCAGCAGCCCCGGGGACTCTGGGGCCAACGTCCTGACTTTC
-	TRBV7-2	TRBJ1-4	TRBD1	CASSQGGQGNEKLFF	TGTGCCAGCAGCCAGGGGGGACAGGGTAATGAAAAACTGTTTTTT
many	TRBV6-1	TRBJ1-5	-	CASSDGYSNQPQHF	TGTGCCAGCAGTGACGGCTATAGCAATCAGCCCCAGCATTTT
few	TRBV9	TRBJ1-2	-	CASSSPAGGSPRSNYGYTF	TGTGCCAGCAGCTCCCCCGCTGGAGGCAGCCCTAGGAGTAACTATGGCTACACCTTC
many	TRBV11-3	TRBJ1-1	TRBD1	CASSLGQGALGTEAFF	TGTGCCAGCAGCTTGGGGCAGGGGGCGTTGGGCACTGAAGCTTTCTTT
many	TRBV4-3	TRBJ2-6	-	CASSQDRSSSGANVLTF	TGCGCCAGCAGCCAAGACAGGTCAAGCTCTGGGGCCAACGTCCTGACTTTC
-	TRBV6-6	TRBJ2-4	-	CASSDEGGNIQYF	TGTGCCAGCAGTGATGAGGGAGGAAACATTCAGTACTTC
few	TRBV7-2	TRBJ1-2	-	CASSREGRPPRGYTF	TGTGCCAGCAGCCGCGAGGGACGTCCACCAAGGGGCTACACCTTC
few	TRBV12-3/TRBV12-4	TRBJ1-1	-	CASTPEGDTEAFF	TGTGCCAGCACCCCGGAGGGGGACACTGAAGCTTTCTTT
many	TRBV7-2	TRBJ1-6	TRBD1	CASSLSTGDNSPLHF	TGTGCCAGCAGCTTATCGACAGGGGATAATTCACCCCTCCACTTT
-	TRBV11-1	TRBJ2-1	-	CASSQVWGNEQFF	TGTGCCAGCAGCCAGGTATGGGGCAATGAGCAGTTCTTC
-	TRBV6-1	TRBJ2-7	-	CASKLPGVAYEQYF	TGTGCCAGCAAATTACCGGGGGTAGCCTACGAGCAGTACTTC
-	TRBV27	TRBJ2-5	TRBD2	CASSPLALAGDRTQYF	TGTGCCAGCAGTCCCTTAGCTCTTGCGGGGGATAGGACCCAGTACTTC
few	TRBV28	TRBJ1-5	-	CASTEFEGNQPQHF	TGTGCCAGCACCGAATTTGAGGGCAATCAGCCCCAGCATTTT
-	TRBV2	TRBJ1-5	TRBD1	CASGQGASNQPQHF	TGTGCCAGCGGACAGGGCGCTAGCAATCAGCCCCAGCATTTT
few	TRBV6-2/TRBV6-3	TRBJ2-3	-	CASSYGAGPTDTQYF	TGTGCCAGCAGTTACGGAGCGGGCCCTACAGATACGCAGTATTTT
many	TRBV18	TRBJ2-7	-	CASSLSNYEQYF	TGTGCCAGCTCACTTAGTAACTACGAGCAGTACTTC
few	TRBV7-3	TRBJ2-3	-	CASSPRLADTQYF	TGTGCCAGCAGCCCCAGACTAGCAGATACGCAGTATTTT
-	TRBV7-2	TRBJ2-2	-	CATRLLLEGGELFF	TGTGCCACCAGACTTTTACTCGAGGGCGGGGAGCTGTTTTTT
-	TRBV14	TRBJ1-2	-	CASSQVFGQGNGYTF	TGTGCCAGCAGCCAAGTCTTCGGGCAGGGGAACGGCTACACCTTC
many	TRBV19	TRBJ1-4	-	CATQAGSREKLFF	TGTGCCACTCAGGCGGGAAGTCGAGAAAAACTGTTTTTT
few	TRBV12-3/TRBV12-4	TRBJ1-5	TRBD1	CASRGGTGSLGQPQHF	TGTGCCAGCAGGGGGGGGACAGGGTCGCTTGGACAGCCCCAGCATTTT
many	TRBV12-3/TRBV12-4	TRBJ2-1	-	CASGWGRVEQFF	TGTGCCAGCGGGTGGGGTAGAGTTGAGCAGTTCTTC